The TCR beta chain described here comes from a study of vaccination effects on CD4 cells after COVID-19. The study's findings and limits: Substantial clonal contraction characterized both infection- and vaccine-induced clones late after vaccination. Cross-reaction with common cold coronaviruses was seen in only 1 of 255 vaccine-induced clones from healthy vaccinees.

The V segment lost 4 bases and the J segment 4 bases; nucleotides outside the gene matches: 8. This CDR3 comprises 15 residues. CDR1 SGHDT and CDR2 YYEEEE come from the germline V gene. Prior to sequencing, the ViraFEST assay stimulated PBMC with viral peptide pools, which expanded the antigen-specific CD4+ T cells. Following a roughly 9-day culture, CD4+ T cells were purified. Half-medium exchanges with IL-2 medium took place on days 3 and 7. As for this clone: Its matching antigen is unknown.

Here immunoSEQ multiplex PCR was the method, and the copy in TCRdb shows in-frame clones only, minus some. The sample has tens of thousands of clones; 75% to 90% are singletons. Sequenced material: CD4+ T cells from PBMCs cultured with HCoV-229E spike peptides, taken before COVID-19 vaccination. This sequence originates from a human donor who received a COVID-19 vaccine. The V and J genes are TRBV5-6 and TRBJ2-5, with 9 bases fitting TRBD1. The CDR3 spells CASSTPGQGTETQYF. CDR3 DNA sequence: TGTGCCAGCAGCACCCCGGGACAGGGAACAGAGACCCAGTACTTC.